The present TCR beta chain was sequenced within a study of spatial heterogeneity in lung cancer. This clonotype was seen a few times. Individually, TCR cDNA molecules were each labelled with a unique molecular identifier. MiXCR, run by TCRdb on the 5' RACE reads, gives a single entry per CDR3 protein. The repertoire consists of 90,000 to 95,000 distinct CDR3 sequences, with 10% to 15% occurring once and the leading ten covering over 40%. Time point given: sample taken at primary tumor resection. The authors sequenced whole RNA from tumor, nontumor lung or frozen PBMC without sorting. Samples were obtained from some 70 donors, all untreated early-stage non-small cell lung cancer patients. The CDR3 runs 15 residues. CDR1 MNHEY and CDR2 SVGAGI come from the germline V gene. The V gene end was trimmed by 6 bases and the J gene end by 2 bases; junction bases not matched to a gene: 8.

Sequencing was performed on PBMCs, taken at surgery. This receptor was identified in a male donor with early-stage non-small cell lung cancer. The chain links TRBV6-5 to TRBJ2-7; 9 bases line up with TRBD1. CDR3 in DNA: TGTGCCAGCAGGACCACCGGACAGGGGCCCTACGAGCAGTACTTC. The encoded protein is CASRTTGQGPYEQYF.